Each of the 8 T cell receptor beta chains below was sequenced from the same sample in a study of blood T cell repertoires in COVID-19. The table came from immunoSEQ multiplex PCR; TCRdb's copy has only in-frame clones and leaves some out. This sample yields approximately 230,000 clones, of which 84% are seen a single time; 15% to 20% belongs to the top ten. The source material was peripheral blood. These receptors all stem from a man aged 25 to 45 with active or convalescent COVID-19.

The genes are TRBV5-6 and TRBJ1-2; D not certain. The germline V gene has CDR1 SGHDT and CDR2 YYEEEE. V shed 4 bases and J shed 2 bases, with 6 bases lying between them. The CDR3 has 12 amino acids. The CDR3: CASSASNYGYTF. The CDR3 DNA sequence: TGTGCCAGCAGCGCGTCAAACTATGGCTACACCTTC.

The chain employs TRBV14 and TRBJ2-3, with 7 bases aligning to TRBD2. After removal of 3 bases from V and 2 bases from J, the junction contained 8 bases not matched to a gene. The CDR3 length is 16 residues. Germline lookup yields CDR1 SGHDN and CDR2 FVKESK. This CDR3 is CASSQFYGGFTDTQYF. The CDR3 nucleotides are TGTGCCAGCAGCCAGTTTTACGGGGGGTTCACAGATACGCAGTATTTT. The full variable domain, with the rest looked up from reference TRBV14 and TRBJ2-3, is EAGVTQFPSHSVIEKGQTVTLRCDPISGHDNLYWYRRVMGKEIKFLLHFVKESKQDESGMPNNRFLAERTGGTYSTLKVQPAELEDSGVYFCASSQFYGGFTDTQYFGPGTRLTVL.

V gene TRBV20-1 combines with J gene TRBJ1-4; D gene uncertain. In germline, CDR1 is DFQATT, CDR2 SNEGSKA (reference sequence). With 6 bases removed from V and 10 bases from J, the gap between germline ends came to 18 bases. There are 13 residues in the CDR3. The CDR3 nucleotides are TGCAGTGCGAGTGAGGGAGGGAAAGTAAAACTGTTTTTT. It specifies CSASEGGKVKLFF.

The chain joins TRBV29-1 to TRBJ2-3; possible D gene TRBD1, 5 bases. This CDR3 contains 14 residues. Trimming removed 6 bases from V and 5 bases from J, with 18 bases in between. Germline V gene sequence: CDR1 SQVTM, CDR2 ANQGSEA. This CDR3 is CSVQGGNTGDTQYF. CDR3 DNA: TGCAGCGTGCAGGGTGGGAACACAGGAGATACGCAGTATTTT.

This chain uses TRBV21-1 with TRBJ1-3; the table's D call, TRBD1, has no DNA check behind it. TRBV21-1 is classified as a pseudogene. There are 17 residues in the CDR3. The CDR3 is CASSKAPGVVGRNTIYF. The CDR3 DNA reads TGTGCCAGCAGCAAAGCCCCAGGGGTCGTCGGTCGAAACACCATATATTTT.

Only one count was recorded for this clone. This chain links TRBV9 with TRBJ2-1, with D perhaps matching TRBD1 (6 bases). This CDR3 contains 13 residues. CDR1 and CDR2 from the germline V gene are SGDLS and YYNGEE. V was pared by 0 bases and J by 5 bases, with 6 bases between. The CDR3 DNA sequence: TGTGCCAGCAGCGTAGGACAGGACAATGAGCAGTTCTTC. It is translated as CASSVGQDNEQFF.

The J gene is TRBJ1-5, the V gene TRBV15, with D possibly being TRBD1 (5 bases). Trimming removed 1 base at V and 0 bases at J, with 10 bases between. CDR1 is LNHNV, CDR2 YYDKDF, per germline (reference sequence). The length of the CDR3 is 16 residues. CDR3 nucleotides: TGTGCCACCAGCAGAGCGGGGGAATATAGCAATCAGCCCCAGCATTTT. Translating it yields CATSRAGEYSNQPQHF.

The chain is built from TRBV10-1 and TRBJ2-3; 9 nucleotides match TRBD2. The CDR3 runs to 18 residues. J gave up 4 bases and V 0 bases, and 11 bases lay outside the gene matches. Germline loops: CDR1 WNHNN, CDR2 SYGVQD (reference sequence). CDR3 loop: CASSESESREGPSDTQYF. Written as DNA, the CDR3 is TGCGCCAGCAGTGAGTCAGAGTCGCGGGAGGGCCCTTCAGATACGCAGTATTTT.